These T cell receptor beta chains were read from a single sample in a study of cytomegalovirus exposure and HLA in healthy donors. Sequenced by immunoSEQ multiplex PCR; TCRdb stores in-frame clones only, minus some. The repertoire holds 200,000 to 250,000 clones, over 65% seen once, with less than 7% in the top ten. The sample was PBMCs. The receptors shown here come from a young woman in good health and CMV-seronegative. Each CDR3 is given with its conserved first and last residue. D genes are given only for firm matches. Not every row has a clone size; where given, it reads once, few, many or a size class.

clone_size	v_call	d_call	j_call	cdr3_aa	cdr3_nt
few	TRBV10-2	TRBD1	TRBJ2-7	CASSPGTGPGYEQYF	TGCGCCAGCAGTCCCGGGACAGGGCCCGGCTACGAGCAGTACTTC
.	TRBV18	.	TRBJ1-5	CASSDAGSNQPQHF	TGTGCCAGCTCGGATGCGGGTAGCAATCAGCCCCAGCATTTT
.	TRBV25-1	.	TRBJ2-3	CASSQPPDTQYF	TGTGCCAGCAGTCAACCCCCAGATACGCAGTATTTT
.	TRBV6-6	.	TRBJ1-1	CASSAYGGSGVGEAFF	TGTGCCAGCAGCGCCTACGGCGGTTCTGGGGTGGGTGAAGCTTTCTTT
.	TRBV30	.	TRBJ2-5	CAWTKGGGETQYF	TGTGCCTGGACCAAGGGGGGGGGAGAGACCCAGTACTTC
once	TRBV18	TRBD1	TRBJ1-2	CASSPRTGRAYGYTF	TGTGCCAGCTCACCACGGACAGGGAGAGCCTATGGCTACACCTTC
.	TRBV2	TRBD2	TRBJ2-2	CASSPRTSGSTGELFF	TGTGCCAGCAGTCCCCGGACTAGCGGGAGCACCGGGGAGCTGTTTTTT
.	TRBV4-1	TRBD1	TRBJ1-1	CASSPGLDRGNTEAFF	TGCGCCAGCAGCCCTGGACTCGACAGGGGGAACACTGAAGCTTTCTTT
.	TRBV30	.	TRBJ1-2	CAWKGARYGYTF	TGTGCCTGGAAAGGCGCCCGCTATGGCTACACCTTC
.	TRBV5-1	TRBD1	TRBJ2-7	CASSLGTGGREQYF	TGCGCCAGCAGCCTTGGGACAGGGGGCCGCGAGCAGTACTTC
.	TRBV5-1	TRBD2	TRBJ2-7	CASTRAGGPSYEQYF	TGCGCCAGCACCAGAGCGGGAGGGCCCTCCTACGAGCAGTACTTC
.	TRBV2	.	TRBJ1-5	CASGPERDQPQHF	TGTGCCAGCGGGCCAGAAAGAGATCAGCCCCAGCATTTT
.	TRBV29-1	TRBD1	TRBJ1-2	CSVEERQGWNYGYTF	TGCAGCGTTGAAGAGCGACAGGGTTGGAACTATGGCTACACCTTC
.	TRBV6-5	.	TRBJ1-6	CASNLGLPNSPLHF	TGTGCCAGCAATCTGGGGCTACCCAACTCACCCCTCCACTTT
.	TRBV6-1	.	TRBJ2-5	CATGTGEGETQYF	TGTGCCACCGGAACAGGGGAGGGCGAGACCCAGTACTTC
.	TRBV2	TRBD2	TRBJ2-1	CASTGLAGGDREQFF	TGTGCCAGCACTGGACTAGCGGGGGGTGATCGTGAGCAGTTCTTC
.	TRBV5-5	TRBD2	TRBJ2-1	CASSTGTSSYNEQFF	TGTGCCAGCAGCACCGGGACTAGCTCCTACAATGAGCAGTTCTTC
.	TRBV10-3	TRBD1	TRBJ1-6	CAISVGDRGQSYNSPLHF	TGTGCCATCAGTGTCGGGGACAGGGGTCAGTCCTATAATTCACCCCTCCACTTT
few	TRBV28	.	TRBJ2-3	CASSFGYTQYF	TGTGCCAGCAGTTTTGGCTATACGCAGTATTTT